The rows below give T cell receptor beta chains drawn from one sample of a study of cytomegalovirus exposure and HLA in healthy donors. Profiling relied on immunoSEQ multiplex PCR, and the TCRdb table lists in-frame clones only, not all of them. The sample shows some 100,000 clones, approximately 82% of them seen only once. The sequenced material came from PBMCs. The origin of the receptors is a woman aged 18-30 years in good health and CMV-seronegative. Each CDR3 is given with its conserved first and last residue. Each record gives: CDR3 DNA, CDR3 protein, V gene, clone size, J gene, D gene. The D gene is left open where the match is weak. Clone size is shown for a subset of rows, as once, few, many or a class of expanded clone.

CDR3nt: TGTGCCAGCAGCCCCCTTTACAGGGCTGGCTACACCTTC; CDR3aa: CASSPLYRAGYTF; v_gene: TRBV7-9; abundance: .; j_gene: TRBJ1-2; d_gene: .
CDR3nt: TGTGCCAGCAGCTTAGTAAGCGGGAGCTCCTACGAGCAGTACTTC; CDR3aa: CASSLVSGSSYEQYF; v_gene: TRBV11-1; abundance: .; j_gene: TRBJ2-7; d_gene: TRBD2
CDR3nt: TGCGCCAGCAGGGCAGAAGCGGGAGCGTACAATGAGCAGTTCTTC; CDR3aa: CASRAEAGAYNEQFF; v_gene: TRBV5-1; abundance: few; j_gene: TRBJ2-1; d_gene: TRBD2
CDR3nt: TGTGCCAGTAGTCTCACTAGCGGACAGCAGTTCTTC; CDR3aa: CASSLTSGQQFF; v_gene: TRBV19; abundance: once; j_gene: TRBJ2-1; d_gene: TRBD2
CDR3nt: TGTGCCAGCAGTGCTACAGGGCAGAAGAACTATGGCTACACCTTC; CDR3aa: CASSATGQKNYGYTF; v_gene: TRBV2; abundance: .; j_gene: TRBJ1-2; d_gene: .
CDR3nt: TGTGCCAGCAGTGGACAGCTCACCGGGGCCAACGTCCTGACTTTC; CDR3aa: CASSGQLTGANVLTF; v_gene: TRBV28; abundance: .; j_gene: TRBJ2-6; d_gene: .
CDR3nt: TGTGCCAGCAGTGATAGCGGGGGGTCCTACAATGAGCAGTTCTTC; CDR3aa: CASSDSGGSYNEQFF; v_gene: TRBV2; abundance: .; j_gene: TRBJ2-1; d_gene: TRBD2
CDR3nt: TGTGCCAGCAGCTTCGGCAGGGGGCGAATGAACACTGAAGCTTTCTTT; CDR3aa: CASSFGRGRMNTEAFF; v_gene: TRBV7-8; abundance: .; j_gene: TRBJ1-1; d_gene: TRBD1
CDR3nt: TGTGCCAGCCGGGGTGGGCTAGCGCTCTCCTACGAGCAGTACTTC; CDR3aa: CASRGGLALSYEQYF; v_gene: TRBV6-5; abundance: .; j_gene: TRBJ2-7; d_gene: .
CDR3nt: TGTGCCAGCAGCGGACAAACTAATGAAAAACTGTTTTTT; CDR3aa: CASSGQTNEKLFF; v_gene: TRBV27; abundance: .; j_gene: TRBJ1-4; d_gene: .
CDR3nt: TGTGCCAGCAGACCTTTTTACGGGGGTCAGCCCCAGCATTTT; CDR3aa: CASRPFYGGQPQHF; v_gene: TRBV27; abundance: .; j_gene: TRBJ1-5; d_gene: .
CDR3nt: TGTGCCAGTAGTATCAGGGGCCTGGCCAAAAACATTCAGTACTTC; CDR3aa: CASSIRGLAKNIQYF; v_gene: TRBV19; abundance: .; j_gene: TRBJ2-4; d_gene: .
CDR3nt: TGCGCCAGCAGCTTGGGGGTAGCGCGCCCGGATACGCAGTATTTT; CDR3aa: CASSLGVARPDTQYF; v_gene: TRBV5-1; abundance: .; j_gene: TRBJ2-3; d_gene: .
CDR3nt: TGTGCCAGCAGCCTTCCCGAAGCCCAGGGGTCCGGGGTCTTC; CDR3aa: CASSLPEAQGSGVF; v_gene: TRBV28; abundance: .; j_gene: TRBJ2-1; d_gene: .
CDR3nt: TGTGCCAGCACCAACAGGGTACTTACGAACACTGAAGCTTTCTTT; CDR3aa: CASTNRVLTNTEAFF; v_gene: TRBV7-2; abundance: .; j_gene: TRBJ1-1; d_gene: .
CDR3nt: TGTGCCAGCAGCCAGGGTCCCGCCGGTGAAAAACTGTTTTTT; CDR3aa: CASSQGPAGEKLFF; v_gene: TRBV7-8; abundance: .; j_gene: TRBJ1-4; d_gene: .
CDR3nt: TGCAGTGCGAGCGGGAGGGAGACCCAGTACTTC; CDR3aa: CSASGRETQYF; v_gene: TRBV20-1; abundance: .; j_gene: TRBJ2-5; d_gene: TRBD2
CDR3nt: TGTGCCAGCAGCTCGGGACTAGCTTCGTCCGGGGAGCTGTTTTTT; CDR3aa: CASSSGLASSGELFF; v_gene: TRBV7-3; abundance: .; j_gene: TRBJ2-2; d_gene: TRBD2
CDR3nt: TGTGCCTGGAGTGTTAGAGAGCGGGAGGGCCCGGGGACCGGGGAGCTGTTTTTT; CDR3aa: CAWSVREREGPGTGELFF; v_gene: TRBV30; abundance: once; j_gene: TRBJ2-2; d_gene: TRBD2
CDR3nt: TGCGCCAGCAGCTTGGACCTATACGAGCAGTACTTC; CDR3aa: CASSLDLYEQYF; v_gene: TRBV5-1; abundance: .; j_gene: TRBJ2-7; d_gene: .
CDR3nt: TGCGCCAGCAGTGACGGGGAGACTAACAATCAGCCCCAGCATTTT; CDR3aa: CASSDGETNNQPQHF; v_gene: TRBV10-2; abundance: .; j_gene: TRBJ1-5; d_gene: .
CDR3nt: TGTGCCAGTAGTATACAGGGTAACGGCTACGAGCAGTACTTC; CDR3aa: CASSIQGNGYEQYF; v_gene: TRBV19; abundance: .; j_gene: TRBJ2-7; d_gene: .
CDR3nt: TGCGCCAGCAGCTTGGGGGCGCTGAGTAATTCACCCCTCCACTTT; CDR3aa: CASSLGALSNSPLHF; v_gene: TRBV5-1; abundance: once; j_gene: TRBJ1-6; d_gene: .
CDR3nt: TGTGCCAGCAGCCAGAGGACAGGGCTCCCTCGGAGAAACACCATATATTTT; CDR3aa: CASSQRTGLPRRNTIYF; v_gene: TRBV14; abundance: .; j_gene: TRBJ1-3; d_gene: TRBD1
CDR3nt: TGTGCCAGCAGGTTTCGTGGGACAGGGAGCGCCTACGAGCAGTACTTC; CDR3aa: CASRFRGTGSAYEQYF; v_gene: TRBV28; abundance: .; j_gene: TRBJ2-7; d_gene: TRBD1
CDR3nt: TGTGCCAGCAGCTTGAAGAATACAGGGGAGGAAGATACGCAGTATTTT; CDR3aa: CASSLKNTGEEDTQYF; v_gene: TRBV5-5; abundance: few; j_gene: TRBJ2-3; d_gene: .
CDR3nt: TGTGCCAGTAGTCCTCGGGCTAGCCCCGATGAGCAGTTCTTC; CDR3aa: CASSPRASPDEQFF; v_gene: TRBV19; abundance: once; j_gene: TRBJ2-1; d_gene: .
CDR3nt: TGTGCCAGCAGTGGGACTAGCGGGGCAGATACGCAGTATTTT; CDR3aa: CASSGTSGADTQYF; v_gene: TRBV6-4; abundance: .; j_gene: TRBJ2-3; d_gene: TRBD2
CDR3nt: TGTGCCAGTAGTATAGACGGGTACACCTTTTTCGAGCAGTACTTC; CDR3aa: CASSIDGYTFFEQYF; v_gene: TRBV19; abundance: .; j_gene: TRBJ2-7; d_gene: .
CDR3nt: TGTGCCATCAGGGGGGGGGACCGGGACAGGGGAAGCTACGAGCAGTACTTC; CDR3aa: CAIRGGDRDRGSYEQYF; v_gene: TRBV10-3; abundance: .; j_gene: TRBJ2-7; d_gene: TRBD1
CDR3nt: TGTGCCTGGAGTACCCCCCGGCGGGCTAACTATGGCTACACCTTC; CDR3aa: CAWSTPRRANYGYTF; v_gene: TRBV30; abundance: .; j_gene: TRBJ1-2; d_gene: .